This is a list of T cell receptor beta chains from one sample in a study of blood T cell repertoires in COVID-19. Measured with immunoSEQ multiplex PCR; TCRdb has only the in-frame clones, and not every one. The sample yields fewer than 120,000 clones, approximately 68% seen once. Sequencing used peripheral blood. The receptors derive from a woman aged 60-75 years with acute or convalescent COVID-19. Both conserved end residues are part of each CDR3. A D gene is named only where the DNA matches it firmly. For some rows the clone size is stated as once, few or many, or as a class when expanded; others skip it.

>TRBV5-1|NA|TRBJ2-3|NA|13
CASSLPTADTQYF
TGCGCCAGCAGCTTACCTACAGCAGATACGCAGTATTTT
>TRBV27|NA|TRBJ1-1|NA|13
CASSTGRVTEAFF
TGTGCCAGCAGTACTGGGCGTGTCACTGAAGCTTTCTTT
>TRBV7-2|TRBD1|TRBJ1-5|NA|15
CASSWKTGRDQPQHF
TGTGCCAGCAGCTGGAAGACAGGGCGCGATCAGCCCCAGCATTTT
>TRBV9|NA|TRBJ1-3|NA|15
CASSPHQGTGNTIYF
TGTGCCAGCAGCCCTCACCAGGGTACTGGAAACACCATATATTTT
>TRBV5-1|NA|TRBJ2-4|NA|13
CASSLASGDIQYF
TGCGCCAGCAGCTTGGCCTCAGGGGACATTCAGTACTTC
>TRBV4-2|NA|TRBJ1-3|few|15
CASSQDPESGNTIYF
TGTGCCAGCAGCCAAGATCCAGAATCTGGAAACACCATATATTTT
>TRBV7-9|TRBD1|TRBJ1-5|NA|14
CASSYQGGNQPQHF
TGTGCCAGCAGCTACCAGGGGGGCAATCAGCCCCAGCATTTT
>TRBV24-1|NA|TRBJ2-7|once|14
CATSDAGGSYEQYF
TGTGCCACCAGTGACGCTGGGGGGAGCTACGAGCAGTACTTC
>TRBV24-1|TRBD1|TRBJ2-2|NA|15
CATTTTGSNTGELFF
TGTGCCACCACTACGACAGGGTCGAACACCGGGGAGCTGTTTTTT
>TRBV6-1|NA|TRBJ2-7|NA|15
CASSEAWGAPYEQYF
TGTGCCAGCAGTGAAGCGTGGGGCGCACCCTACGAGCAGTACTTC
>TRBV24-1|TRBD1|TRBJ1-1|NA|14
CATSDSQGTTEAFF
TGTGCCACCAGTGATTCACAGGGGACCACTGAAGCTTTCTTT
>TRBV10-3|NA|TRBJ2-7|NA|15
CAISDKDSGSYEQYF
TGTGCCATCAGTGATAAGGATAGCGGCTCCTACGAGCAGTACTTC
>TRBV28|NA|TRBJ2-7|NA|17
CASSLPPTITVTYEQYF
TGTGCCAGCAGTTTGCCCCCCACCATTACAGTGACCTACGAGCAGTACTTC
>TRBV21-1|NA|TRBJ2-3|NA|20
CASSKRGLAGHRPLTDTQYF
TGTGCCAGCAGCAAGAGGGGACTAGCGGGGCACCGACCGCTCACAGATACGCAGTATTTT
>TRBV5-4|NA|TRBJ1-4|NA|16
CASSSGLTATNEKLFF
TGTGCCAGCAGCTCCGGACTGACCGCAACTAATGAAAAACTGTTTTTT
>TRBV4-2|NA|TRBJ1-1|NA|16
CASSQVTGTRITEAFF
TGTGCCAGCAGCCAAGTCACCGGGACACGGATTACTGAAGCTTTCTTT
>TRBV28|NA|TRBJ2-7|NA|14
CASSLPQGSYEQYF
TGTGCCAGCAGTTTACCGCAGGGTTCCTACGAGCAGTACTTC
>TRBV7-2|NA|TRBJ1-5|NA|15
CASSSGSGGNQPQHF
TGTGCCAGCAGCTCGGGAAGTGGCGGAAATCAGCCCCAGCATTTT
>TRBV12-3/TRBV12-4|NA|TRBJ1-5|few|13
CASGQGSNQPQHF
TGTGCCTCCGGGCAGGGGAGCAATCAGCCCCAGCATTTT
>TRBV19|NA|TRBJ2-7|NA|14
CASSIVGQSIEQYF
TGTGCCAGTAGTATAGTTGGGCAGTCCATCGAGCAGTACTTC
>TRBV28|NA|TRBJ2-7|NA|15
CASLRSAAGAYEQYF
TGTGCCAGTTTGAGGTCGGCGGCAGGGGCCTACGAGCAGTACTTC
>TRBV7-9|NA|TRBJ2-5|NA|13
CASSLDLSGTQYF
TGTGCCAGCAGCTTAGACTTGAGTGGGACCCAGTACTTC
>TRBV30|NA|TRBJ2-3|many|16
CAWSPISGTSTDTQYF
TGTGCCTGGAGTCCCATCTCCGGTACTAGCACAGATACGCAGTATTTT
>TRBV29-1|NA|TRBJ1-2|NA|13
CSVAPSIVGGYTF
TGCAGCGTGGCCCCTAGTATTGTTGGGGGCTACACCTTC
>TRBV6-5|NA|TRBJ1-4|NA|14
CASTRLGNNEKLFF
TGTGCCAGCACCCGACTAGGGAATAATGAAAAACTGTTTTTT
>TRBV29-1|NA|TRBJ1-1|NA|11
CSVAGSTEAFF
TGCAGCGTTGCTGGGAGCACTGAAGCTTTCTTT
>TRBV29-1|TRBD1|TRBJ2-1|NA|16
CSVRTGSPSMINEQFF
TGCAGCGTCAGGACAGGATCACCGTCCATGATCAATGAGCAGTTCTTC
>TRBV3-1/TRBV3-2|NA|TRBJ2-7|NA|14
CASSQTYRDREQYF
TGTGCCAGCAGCCAAACTTACAGGGACCGCGAGCAGTACTTC
>TRBV12-3/TRBV12-4|NA|TRBJ2-2|NA|13
CASSFTRTGELFF
TGTGCCAGCAGTTTCACAAGAACCGGGGAGCTGTTTTTT